The 17 T cell receptor beta chains reported below all come from one sample, sequenced in a study of blood T cell repertoires in COVID-19. Sequencing was performed with immunoSEQ multiplex PCR; in TCRdb, only in-frame clones are kept and a portion is missing. The sample has approximately 250,000 clones, 85% to 90% seen once. Specimen: PBMCs or T cells enriched from blood (not recorded which). These receptors came from a woman aged 25 to 39 with acute COVID-19.

CDR3 DNA: TGTGCCAGCTCACCCGTGACTAGCCCAATCGCCTACGAGCAGTACTTC. Its translation: CASSPVTSPIAYEQYF. The chain recombines TRBV18 with TRBJ2-7, with 7 bases aligning to TRBD2. Trimming removed 3 bases from V and 2 bases from J; junction bases left unmatched: 10. The V gene's germline CDR1 is KGHSH and CDR2 LQKENI. The CDR3 runs 16 residues.

The V and J genes are TRBV14 and TRBJ1-1, with D maybe TRBD1 (6 bases). The CDR3 totals 15 residues. V was shortened by 1 base and J by 5 bases, with 14 bases between the two germline ends. Germline V gives CDR1 SGHDN, CDR2 FVKESK. CDR3 nucleotides: TGTGCCAGCAGCCAAGGAACAGGGATCCGGACTGAAGCTTTCTTT. Protein product: CASSQGTGIRTEAFF.

The chain is built from TRBV6-5 and TRBJ2-1; no clear D. Germline loops: CDR1 MNHEY, CDR2 SVGAGI. With 5 bases removed from V and 4 bases from J, the gap between germline ends came to 15 bases. This CDR3 comprises 15 residues. CDR3 DNA: TGTGCCAGCAGTACCCCAACTTCTTTTTACAATGAGCAGTTCTTC. Translating gives CASSTPTSFYNEQFF.

This chain uses TRBV5-1 with TRBJ2-1; D is perhaps TRBD2 (6 bases). Trimming left V 2 bases short and J 0 bases short, with 12 bases between. Germline CDR1 is SGHRS and CDR2 is YFSETQ. This CDR3 is 16 amino acids long. This CDR3 reads CASSFGAGSSYNEQFF. Here the CDR3 DNA reads TGCGCCAGCAGCTTCGGAGCGGGTAGCTCCTACAATGAGCAGTTCTTC. Full variable domain (remainder filled in from reference TRBV5-1 and TRBJ2-1): KAGVTQTPRYLIKTRGQQVTLSCSPISGHRSVSWYQQTPGQGLQFLFEYFSETQRNKGNFPGRFSGRQFSNSRSEMNVSTLELGDSALYLCASSFGAGSSYNEQFFGPGTRLTVL.

V is TRBV27 and J is TRBJ2-1, with D possibly being TRBD2 (5 bases). The CDR3 is made up of 15 amino acids. Germline lookup yields CDR1 MNHEY and CDR2 SMNVEV (reference sequence). The V end was cut by 10 bases, the J end by 9 bases, with 25 bases between. The CDR3 is CAIRISDSFPAEQFF. The CDR3 bases are TGTGCCATACGAATTAGCGACTCCTTTCCAGCTGAGCAGTTCTTC.

The rearrangement uses TRBV2 and TRBJ2-3; D possibly corresponds to TRBD2 (6 bases). CDR1 and CDR2 from the germline V gene are SNHLY and FYNNEI. This CDR3 spans 16 amino acids. The ends were cut back, 6 bases at V and 2 bases at J, with 18 bases in the middle. CDR3 DNA: TGTGCCAGCAGCACCGCCGGGACTTCCAACACAGATACGCAGTATTTT. This codes for CASSTAGTSNTDTQYF.

The V and J genes are TRBV19 and TRBJ2-3; no clear D gene. CDR1 is LNHDA and CDR2 is SQIVND in the germline V gene (reference sequence). This CDR3 comprises 11 residues. Here the CDR3 DNA reads TGTGTCCGTTTCCCCACAGATACGCAGTATTTT. This gives the protein CVRFPTDTQYF.

The chain is built from TRBV6-5 and TRBJ2-7, with 7 bases aligning to TRBD2. V shed 7 bases, J shed 0 bases, and the junction held 6 bases outside the gene matches. Germline CDR1 is MNHEY and CDR2 is SVGAGI. The CDR3 length is 14 residues. As DNA, the CDR3 is TGTGCCAGCAAGAGCGGGATGAGCTCCTACGAGCAGTACTTC. This codes for CASKSGMSSYEQYF.

V is TRBV6-1 and J is TRBJ2-2, with D maybe TRBD2 (6 bases). There are 15 residues in the CDR3. V dropped 1 base and J dropped 4 bases, with 10 bases sitting between them. The germline V gene has CDR1 MNHNS and CDR2 SASEGT. The CDR3 is CASSEVGGGTGELFF. As DNA, the CDR3 is TGTGCCAGCAGTGAAGTTGGGGGAGGCACCGGGGAGCTGTTTTTT.

The rearrangement uses TRBV18 and TRBJ1-3; TRBD1 might be the D (6 bases). The V and J ends lost 3 bases and 0 bases respectively, with 12 bases between them. Germline assignment: CDR1 KGHSH and CDR2 LQKENI. The CDR3 runs 16 residues. DNA for the CDR3: TGTGCCAGCTCACCGCCACAGGGAAGCTCTGGAAACACCATATATTTT. This gives the protein CASSPPQGSSGNTIYF.

V gene TRBV27 combines with J gene TRBJ2-2, with TRBD2 identical over 16 bases. The CDR3 totals 19 residues. Germline CDR1 and CDR2: MNHEY and SMNVEV (reference sequence). The trim removed 2 bases at V and 3 bases at J, leaving 6 bases unmatched. The CDR3 spells CASSLRGLAGGPDTGELFF. The CDR3 DNA reads TGTGCCAGCAGTTTAAGGGGACTAGCGGGAGGGCCGGACACCGGGGAGCTGTTTTTT.

The chain joins TRBV27 to TRBJ2-1; 16 bases match TRBD2. The CDR3 is 16 amino acids. With 3 bases clipped from V and 9 bases from J, the junction kept 5 bases outside the gene matches. The germline V gene has CDR1 MNHEY and CDR2 SMNVEV (reference sequence). The chain's CDR3 is CASSLSGLAGGREQFF. CDR3 coding DNA: TGTGCCAGCAGTTTGTCGGGACTAGCGGGAGGGCGTGAGCAGTTCTTC.

The table lists this clone with a count of one. The V call is TRBV5-3, the J call TRBJ2-7; 9 bases map to TRBD1. TRBV5-3 is assigned to the ORF class and has an uncertain function. The J segment lost 5 bases and the V segment lost 0 bases, leaving 9 bases of the junction unmatched. This CDR3 comprises 16 residues. Written as DNA, the CDR3 is TGTGCCAGAAGCTTGGGCACCGGGACAGGGAATCACGAGCAGTACTTC. This codes for CARSLGTGTGNHEQYF.

The chain combines TRBV9 with TRBJ2-7, with 7 bases identical to TRBD1. Germline lookup yields CDR1 SGDLS and CDR2 YYNGEE. The CDR3 consists of 13 residues. V shed 5 bases and J 2 bases; nucleotides not matched to a gene: 4. CDR3 sequence reads: CASSSGQPYEQYF. Here the CDR3 DNA reads TGTGCCAGCAGTTCGGGACAGCCCTACGAGCAGTACTTC.

The chain employs TRBV7-3 and TRBJ2-3, with TRBD2 matching over 8 bases. Per the germline V gene, CDR1 is SGHTA and CDR2 is FQGTGA. J lost 4 bases, V lost 6 bases, and 9 bases had no gene match. The CDR3 consists of 15 residues. The CDR3 nucleotides are TGTGCCAGCAGGGAAGAAGCGGGAGACTCAGATACGCAGTATTTT. Amino acid sequence: CASREEAGDSDTQYF. Full variable domain (rest looked up from reference TRBV7-3 and TRBJ2-3): GAGVSQTPSNKVTEKGKYVELRCDPISGHTALYWYRQSLGQGPEFLIYFQGTGAADDSGLPNDRFFAVRPEGSVSTLKIQRTERGDSAVYLCASREEAGDSDTQYFGPGTRLTVL.

The chain recombines TRBV4-3 with TRBJ2-7; the D gene is possibly TRBD2 (6 bases). CDR1 and CDR2 from the germline V gene are LGHNA and YSLEER. This CDR3 is 13 amino acids long. The V end was cut by 0 bases, the J end by 7 bases, with 10 bases between. Here the CDR3 DNA reads TGCGCCAGCAGCCAAGAGTTGGGGAGGGAGCAGTACTTC. As protein: CASSQELGREQYF.

The sample holds a few counts of this clone. The chain is built from TRBV24-1 and TRBJ2-3; 7 bases line up with TRBD1. The length of the CDR3 is 15 residues. The V gene end was trimmed by 4 bases and the J gene end by 0 bases; junction bases not matched to a gene: 3. The V gene's germline CDR1 is KGHDR and CDR2 SFDVKD. CDR3 sequence (DNA): TGTGCCACCAGTGACTCGACAGGGAGCACAGATACGCAGTATTTT. Amino acids: CATSDSTGSTDTQYF.